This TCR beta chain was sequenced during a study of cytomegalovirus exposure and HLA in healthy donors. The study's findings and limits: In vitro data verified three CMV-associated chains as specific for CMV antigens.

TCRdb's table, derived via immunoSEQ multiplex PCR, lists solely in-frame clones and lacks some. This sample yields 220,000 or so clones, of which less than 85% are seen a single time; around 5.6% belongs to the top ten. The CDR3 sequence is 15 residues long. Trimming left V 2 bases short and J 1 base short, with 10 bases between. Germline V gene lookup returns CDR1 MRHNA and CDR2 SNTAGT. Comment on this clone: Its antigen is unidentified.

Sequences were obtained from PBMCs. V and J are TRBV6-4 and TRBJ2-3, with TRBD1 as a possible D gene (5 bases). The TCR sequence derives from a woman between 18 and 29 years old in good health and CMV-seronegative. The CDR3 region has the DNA TGTGCCAGCAGTGACAGGGGCCGCCGCACAGATACGCAGTATTTT. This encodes CASSDRGRRTDTQYF.